A selection of T cell receptor beta chains follows, all from one sample in a study of cytomegalovirus exposure and HLA in healthy donors. TCRdb keeps only in-frame clones here, not all; method: immunoSEQ multiplex PCR. Of roughly 290,000 clones listed, 80% were seen once; the top ten hold about 0.3%. The specimen was PBMCs. The origin of the receptors is a girl aged 2 to 9 in good health and CMV-seronegative. CDR3s include the opening cysteine and the closing phenylalanine or tryptophan. D genes are given only for firm matches.

D	J	V	CDR3	DNA
TRBD1	TRBJ1-4	TRBV28	CASSLEGAATNEKLFF	TGTGCCAGCAGTTTGGAGGGGGCTGCAACTAATGAAAAACTGTTTTTT
TRBD1	TRBJ2-7	TRBV6-5	CASSYSGQGSSYEQYF	TGTGCCAGCAGTTATTCGGGACAGGGTAGCTCCTACGAGCAGTACTTC
.	TRBJ2-1	TRBV27	CASSSAGSYNEQFF	TGTGCCAGCAGCTCAGCCGGGTCTTACAATGAGCAGTTCTTC
.	TRBJ2-4	TRBV28	CASSSRLAKNIQYF	TGTGCCAGCAGTTCCAGATTAGCCAAAAACATTCAGTACTTC
TRBD2	TRBJ2-1	TRBV9	CASSGQPGLGGYNEQFF	TGTGCCAGCAGCGGACAACCGGGACTAGGTGGATACAATGAGCAGTTCTTC
.	TRBJ1-2	TRBV7-2	CASSPQPIYGYTF	TGTGCCAGCAGCCCCCAACCTATTTATGGCTACACCTTC
.	TRBJ1-5	TRBV6-1	CASRLGTGQPQHF	TGTGCCAGCAGATTAGGGACTGGCCAGCCCCAGCATTTT
.	TRBJ1-2	TRBV5-1	CASSFSPAGTNYGYTF	TGCGCCAGCAGCTTCTCCCCGGCCGGGACTAACTATGGCTACACCTTC
TRBD1	TRBJ1-4	TRBV7-2	CASSPSGTGLRRANEKLFF	TGTGCCAGCAGCCCAAGCGGGACAGGGTTACGTAGGGCTAATGAAAAACTGTTTTTT
.	TRBJ2-3	TRBV6-5	CASSYSGTDTQYF	TGTGCCAGCAGTTACTCCGGCACAGATACGCAGTATTTT
.	TRBJ1-5	TRBV28	CASSFVQGNQPQHF	TGTGCCAGCAGTTTTGTACAGGGCAATCAGCCCCAGCATTTT
TRBD2	TRBJ2-7	TRBV28	CASIKGTRAYEQYF	TGTGCCAGCATCAAAGGGACTAGAGCCTACGAGCAGTACTTC
TRBD2	TRBJ2-2	TRBV6-5	CASTKLAGDDGELFF	TGTGCCAGCACTAAACTAGCGGGAGATGACGGGGAGCTGTTTTTT
.	TRBJ1-1	TRBV11-2	CASSLRAVPNF	TGTGCCAGCAGCTTACGAGCGGTCCCGAACTTT
.	TRBJ2-7	TRBV12-2	CASRKIQHLGRGDEQYF	TGTGCAAGTCGCAAAATACAACACCTCGGGAGAGGCGACGAGCAGTACTTC